One and the same sample provided the 29 T cell receptor beta chains below, sequenced in a study of cytomegalovirus exposure and HLA in healthy donors. It was with 60 Vbeta and 13 Jbeta primers that the PCR ran. Assay used: immunoSEQ multiplex PCR; TCRdb lists only in-frame clones, some missing. The sample shows 150,000 or so clones, and over 1.5% sits with its ten largest clones. The specimen sequenced was PBMCs. The receptors originated from a woman in her thirties or forties in good health and CMV-seropositive.

CDR3 sequence: CASSGVRGREQYF. CDR3 nucleotide sequence: TGTGCCAGCAGTGGGGTCAGGGGGCGGGAGCAGTACTTC. The J gene is TRBJ2-5, the V gene TRBV6-1, with D possibly matching TRBD1 (8 bases). Trimming pared 4 bases from V and 11 bases from J, leaving 17 bases between. The CDR3 is 13 amino acids. Looked up from germline, CDR1 is MNHNS and CDR2 is SASEGT.

V is TRBV7-2 and J is TRBJ2-2; D might be TRBD2 (5 bases). V was clipped by 0 bases and J by 1 base, with 6 bases between them. Germline V gives CDR1 SGHTA, CDR2 FQGNSA. This CDR3 has 15 residues. CDR3 region: CASSLAGVNTGELFF. CDR3 DNA sequence: TGTGCCAGCAGCTTAGCGGGAGTGAACACCGGGGAGCTGTTTTTT.

The rearrangement uses TRBV9 and TRBJ2-5; 7 nucleotides match TRBD1. The J call may be wrong; the DNA end is better matched by TRBJ2-7. This CDR3 has 14 amino acids. Per the germline V gene, CDR1 is SGDLS and CDR2 is YYNGEE. The CDR3 DNA follows: TGTGCCAGCAGCTCCCGGGACAGCTCCTACGAGCAGTACTTC. Amino acid sequence: CASSSRDSSYEQYF.

This chain joins TRBV27 and TRBJ2-7, with 7 bases that match TRBD1. V gave up 1 base and J gave up 1 base; unmatched junction bases: 10. The CDR3 has 17 residues. Germline V gene data show CDR1 as MNHEY and CDR2 as SMNVEV (reference sequence). The CDR3 sequence: CASSLFGQGVESYEQYF. CDR3 nucleotides: TGTGCCAGCAGTTTATTCGGCCAGGGGGTAGAATCCTACGAGCAGTACTTC.

This chain links TRBV10-3 with TRBJ1-1, with TRBD1 matching over 9 bases. Germline CDR1 and CDR2: ENHRY and SYGVKD. The CDR3 contains 15 residues. With V trimmed by 6 bases and J by 1 base, 6 bases remained unmatched. CDR3 bases: TGTGCCATCAGCCAGTCGGACAGGGGGAACACTGAAGCTTTCTTT. Translating gives CAISQSDRGNTEAFF.

The chain combines TRBV27 with TRBJ2-1; 13 positions match TRBD2. The germline gives CDR1 MNHEY, CDR2 SMNVEV (reference sequence). The CDR3 runs 16 residues. After removal of 1 base from V and 5 bases from J, the junction contained 2 bases not matched to a gene. The CDR3 nucleotides are TGTGCCAGCAGTTTATTCGGACTAGCGGGAGACAATGAGCAGTTCTTC. Protein: CASSLFGLAGDNEQFF.

The gene calls are TRBV5-5 and TRBJ1-4; maybe TRBD1 (6 bases). The ends were cut back, 0 bases at V and 8 bases at J, with 17 bases in the middle. The germline gives CDR1 SGHKS, CDR2 YYEKEE (reference sequence). This CDR3 is 16 amino acids long. CDR3 residues: CASSLVAFRGGEKLFF. DNA for the CDR3: TGTGCCAGCAGCTTGGTGGCGTTTAGGGGGGGAGAAAAACTGTTTTTT.

The chain employs TRBV2 and TRBJ2-3; 8 bases fit TRBD2. Germline CDR1 reads SNHLY; CDR2 reads FYNNEI. The CDR3 length is 15 residues. V was pared by 6 bases and J by 3 bases, with 8 bases of the junction left unmatched. In DNA form, the CDR3 reads TGTGCCAGCAGAAATACTAGCGGACCAACAGATACGCAGTATTTT. It encodes CASRNTSGPTDTQYF. The complete variable domain, with remaining parts taken from reference TRBV2 and TRBJ2-3, reads EPEVTQTPSHQVTQMGQEVILRCVPISNHLYFYWYRQILGQKVEFLVSFYNNEISEKSEIFDDQFSVERPDGSNFTLKIRSTKLEDSAMYFCASRNTSGPTDTQYFGPGTRLTVL.

This chain joins TRBV15 and TRBJ2-3; D may be TRBD2 (6 bases). CDR1 and CDR2 (germline): LNHNV, YYDKDF (reference sequence). Trimming shortened V by 4 bases and J by 5 bases, and 19 bases separated the two germline ends. CDR3 length equals 16 residues. The CDR3 DNA follows: TGTGCCACCAGCACCGGGACTGGAGGGGCGAGAGATACGCAGTATTTT. It codes for CATSTGTGGARDTQYF.

The rearrangement links TRBV11-2 to TRBJ2-7; no reliable D call. Germline V lookup: CDR1 SGHAT, CDR2 FQNNGV. The CDR3 runs to 13 residues. V was cut by 5 bases and J by 2 bases, with 10 bases left in between. CDR3 sequence reads: CASSTVATYEQYF. In DNA form, the CDR3 reads TGTGCCAGCAGCACCGTTGCTACCTACGAGCAGTACTTC.

This sequence joins TRBV10-3 and TRBJ2-3, with D unclear. This CDR3 spans 14 amino acids. The V gene's germline CDR1 is ENHRY and CDR2 SYGVKD. V lost 8 bases, J lost 2 bases, and 14 bases lay in between. CDR3 residues: CAIGGSAVTDTQYF. CDR3 sequence (DNA): TGTGCCATCGGCGGCAGCGCCGTCACAGATACGCAGTATTTT.

V is TRBV6-4 and J is TRBJ2-3; 12 nucleotides line up with TRBD1. The trim removed 4 bases at V and 2 bases at J, leaving 7 bases unmatched. Germline CDR1 reads MRHNA; CDR2 reads SNTAGT. The CDR3 consists of 17 residues. The CDR3 sequence is CASSAGTGGFLTDTQYF. In nucleotides, the CDR3 is TGTGCCAGCAGTGCAGGGACAGGGGGCTTTCTCACAGATACGCAGTATTTT.

The chain joins TRBV7-2 to TRBJ2-6; D might be TRBD1 (6 bases). This CDR3 contains 16 residues. Germline CDR1 SGHTA, CDR2 FQGNSA. Trimming shortened V by 1 base and J by 1 base, and 8 bases separated the two germline ends. The CDR3 is CASSLGGGSGANVLTF. CDR3 DNA: TGTGCCAGCAGCTTAGGAGGGGGTTCTGGGGCCAACGTCCTGACTTTC. The whole variable domain, filled in from reference TRBV7-2 and TRBJ2-6, reads GAGVSQSPSNKVTEKGKDVELRCDPISGHTALYWYRQSLGQGLEFLIYFQGNSAPDKSGLPSDRFSAERTGGSVSTLTIQRTQQEDSAVYLCASSLGGGSGANVLTFGAGSRLTVL.

This chain uses TRBV6-1 with TRBJ1-1; maybe TRBD1 (6 bases). The CDR3 is made up of 15 amino acids. Looked up from germline, CDR1 is MNHNS and CDR2 is SASEGT. V was pared by 5 bases and J by 0 bases, with 13 bases between. This CDR3 reads CASSTRQDLNTEAFF. In nucleotides, the CDR3 is TGTGCCAGCAGTACTCGACAGGACCTGAACACTGAAGCTTTCTTT.

In DNA, the CDR3 is TGTGCCACCAGCGGACCCCTGGCCGGGACAGGATCCTACGAGCAGTACTTC. Protein: CATSGPLAGTGSYEQYF. This rearrangement joins TRBV15 to TRBJ2-7; 8 bases are a match to TRBD1. The V segment lost 5 bases and the J segment 1 base; nucleotides outside the gene matches: 13. The CDR3 spans 17 residues. Looked up from germline, CDR1 is LNHNV and CDR2 is YYDKDF (reference sequence).

The genes are TRBV2 and TRBJ1-5; 11 bases are a match to TRBD1. V lost 8 bases to trimming and J lost 6 bases; unmatched junction nucleotides: 6. Germline loops: CDR1 SNHLY, CDR2 FYNNEI. The CDR3 spans 14 residues. The CDR3 sequence: CASGGQGATQPQHF. The CDR3 nucleotides read TGTGCCAGCGGTGGACAGGGGGCAACTCAGCCCCAGCATTTT.

V gene TRBV19 combines with J gene TRBJ1-5; 10 bases map to TRBD1. The CDR3 runs to 13 residues. From germline, CDR1 is LNHDA and CDR2 SQIVND (reference sequence). After removal of 9 bases from V and 5 bases from J, the junction contained 4 bases not matched to a gene. CDR3 nucleotides: TGTGCCAGCAGTGACAGGGGGCATCAGCCCCAGCATTTT. Encoded protein: CASSDRGHQPQHF.

The CDR3 protein is CASSPPPTTGGSTDTQYF. The CDR3 nucleotides read TGTGCCAGCTCACCACCCCCGACTACCGGCGGGAGCACAGATACGCAGTATTTT. The gene calls are TRBV18 and TRBJ2-3, with D maybe TRBD2 (5 bases). CDR1 and CDR2 from the germline V gene are KGHSH and LQKENI. Trimming took off 0 bases at V and 0 bases at J, with 16 bases between the two ends. This CDR3 comprises 18 residues.

The chain employs TRBV27 and TRBJ2-7; 8 bases match TRBD1. J was trimmed by 4 bases and V by 4 bases; bases with no gene match: 6. The CDR3 length is 14 residues. CDR1 and CDR2 (germline): MNHEY, SMNVEV (reference sequence). Here the CDR3 DNA reads TGTGCCAGCAGTTCCCAGGGGGCGCCTTACGAGCAGTACTTC. Encoded protein: CASSSQGAPYEQYF.

This chain links TRBV5-1 with TRBJ2-6; TRBD2 might be the D (5 bases). The V gene lost 3 bases and the J gene lost 0 bases, with 10 bases spanning the gap. Per the germline V gene, CDR1 is SGHRS and CDR2 is YFSETQ. This CDR3 spans 16 amino acids. CDR3 nucleotides: TGCGCCAGCAGCTGGGTGGCGGGCTCTGGGGCCAACGTCCTGACTTTC. Protein: CASSWVAGSGANVLTF.

V is TRBV6-1 and J is TRBJ2-7; TRBD2 matches 8 bases. After removal of 4 bases from V and 1 base from J, the junction contained 3 bases not matched to a gene. The CDR3 contains 14 residues. Germline V gene sequence: CDR1 MNHNS, CDR2 SASEGT. The CDR3 region has the DNA TGTGCCAGCAGTGCCTTAGCGGGATCCTACGAGCAGTACTTC. It codes for CASSALAGSYEQYF.

The genes are TRBV6-1 and TRBJ1-5; possible D gene TRBD1, 6 bases. Looked up from germline, CDR1 is MNHNS and CDR2 is SASEGT. The CDR3 runs to 16 residues. Trimming left V 2 bases short and J 0 bases short, with 11 bases between. In nucleotides, the CDR3 is TGTGCCAGCAGTGAACTTCGGACAGTTAGCAATCAGCCCCAGCATTTT. Protein sequence: CASSELRTVSNQPQHF.

This sequence joins TRBV7-2 and TRBJ2-5, with 7 bases fitting TRBD1. Trimming removed 5 bases from V and 9 bases from J; junction bases left unmatched: 12. This CDR3 is 14 amino acids long. The germline V gene encodes CDR1 SGHTA and CDR2 FQGNSA. CDR3 loop: CASSLQDRVIAQYF. The CDR3 DNA sequence: TGTGCCAGCAGCCTACAAGACAGGGTAATAGCCCAGTACTTC.

The V and J genes are TRBV6-1 and TRBJ2-5; 10 bases agree with TRBD1. The J call may be wrong; the DNA end is better matched by TRBJ2-7. Germline V CDR1 and CDR2: MNHNS, SASEGT. There are 14 residues in the CDR3. This CDR3 is CASSVGTGAYEQYF. The CDR3 coding sequence is TGTGCCAGCAGTGTCGGGACAGGGGCCTACGAGCAGTACTTC.

This chain uses TRBV9 with TRBJ2-1; maybe TRBD1 (8 bases). Germline V gene lookup returns CDR1 SGDLS and CDR2 YYNGEE. Trimming cost V 3 bases and J 5 bases, with 21 bases left between them. CDR3 length equals 17 residues. CDR3 DNA: TGTGCCAGCAGCGCTGACTTCGGACAGGGAGGGCACAATGAGCAGTTCTTC. Amino acid sequence: CASSADFGQGGHNEQFF.

The chain carries TRBV5-1 and TRBJ2-3; no reliable D call. From germline, CDR1 is SGHRS and CDR2 YFSETQ. The CDR3 contains 15 residues. Trimming shortened V by 5 bases and J by 0 bases, and 13 bases separated the two germline ends. The CDR3 bases are TGCGCCAGCAGTCACCAGGCCCTTAGCACAGATACGCAGTATTTT. This encodes CASSHQALSTDTQYF.

The V gene is TRBV25-1, the J gene TRBJ2-1; tentative D call: TRBD1 (6 bases). CDR1 MGHDK and CDR2 SYGVNS come from the germline V gene. CDR3 length equals 15 residues. With 5 bases removed from V and 6 bases from J, the gap between germline ends came to 17 bases. CDR3 sequence reads: CASSQGGTRGNEQFF. Here the CDR3 DNA reads TGTGCCAGCAGTCAAGGGGGAACAAGAGGCAATGAGCAGTTCTTC.

The chain is built from TRBV5-6 and TRBJ1-5; a weak D match, TRBD1 (5 bases). The germline CDR1 and CDR2 sequences are SGHDT and YYEEEE. The ends were cut back, 4 bases at V and 7 bases at J, with 9 bases in the middle. This CDR3 contains 12 residues. The CDR3 here is CASSLGEQPQHF. CDR3 sequence (DNA): TGTGCCAGCAGCCTAGGGGAACAGCCCCAGCATTTT.

The J gene is TRBJ1-4, the V gene TRBV29-1; a weak D match, TRBD1 (6 bases). This CDR3 region has 16 residues. Germline V gene data show CDR1 as SQVTM and CDR2 as ANQGSEA. V dropped 0 bases and J dropped 8 bases, with 19 bases sitting between them. CDR3 amino acids: CSVEDLRGAGREKLFF. The CDR3, as DNA: TGCAGCGTTGAAGATCTTCGGGGGGCGGGGAGGGAAAAACTGTTTTTT.